This note documents a single T cell receptor (beta chain) sequence. These data originate in a study of blood T cells in healthy people across ages. V was shortened by 0 bases and J by 0 bases, with 8 bases between the two germline ends. CDR1 is LGHNA, CDR2 YSLEER, per germline. The CDR3 has 15 amino acids. The authors ran a second PCR of roughly 6 to 12 cycles using a sample-barcoded 5' primer and a J-beta primer mix. TCRdb analysed the 5' RACE reads with MiXCR anew, one entry per CDR3 protein. Of fewer than 2 million distinct CDR3 sequences listed, roughly 43% are singletons. Sequencing was done on a sample of blood. The V and J genes are TRBV4-3 and TRBJ1-2, with D possibly TRBD1 on 6 matching bases. The clonotype was recovered from a human donor in good health. CDR3 in amino acids: CASSQEYRANYGYTF. As DNA, the CDR3 is TGCGCCAGCAGCCAAGAATACAGGGCTAACTATGGCTACACCTTC.